This entry features one TCR beta chain sequence. The germline CDR1 and CDR2 sequences are MNHEY and SMNVEV (reference sequence). V lost 5 bases to trimming and J lost 4 bases; unmatched junction nucleotides: 8. The CDR3 sequence is 16 residues long. The treatment denotes: randomized to nivolumab then ipilimumab (arm A) or the reverse (arm B). Patients had received no earlier DNA-damaging chemotherapy. Sorted cells were live CD3+CD8+, lacking CD19 and CD56, from PBMCs. The record originates from a study of sequential checkpoint blockade in melanoma. Clones were sequenced by immunoSEQ multiplex PCR, and TCRdb holds only the in-frame ones, with some missing. The table shows almost 20,000 clones, with roughly 82% occurring only once.

The genes are TRBV27 and TRBJ2-6; 7 positions agree with TRBD1. This sequence originates from a human donor with melanoma. The sequences come from CD8+ T cells sorted from blood (inferred from file names), collected from a patient given nivolumab and ipilimumab in sequence. This CDR3 reads CASSPVTGAGANVLTF. DNA of the CDR3: TGTGCCAGCAGTCCAGTAACAGGGGCCGGGGCCAACGTCCTGACTTTC.